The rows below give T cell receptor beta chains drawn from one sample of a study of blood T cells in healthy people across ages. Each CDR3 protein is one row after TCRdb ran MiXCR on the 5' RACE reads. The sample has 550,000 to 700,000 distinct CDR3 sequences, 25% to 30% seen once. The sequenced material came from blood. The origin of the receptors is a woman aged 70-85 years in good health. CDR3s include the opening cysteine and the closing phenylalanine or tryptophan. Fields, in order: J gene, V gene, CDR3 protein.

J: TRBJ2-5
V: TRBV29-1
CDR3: CSVVTGVETQYF

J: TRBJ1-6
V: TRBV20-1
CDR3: CSARVLGGNSPLHF

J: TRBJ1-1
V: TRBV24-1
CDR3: CATSDSRNTEAFF

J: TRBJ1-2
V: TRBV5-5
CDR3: CASLGLGGYTF

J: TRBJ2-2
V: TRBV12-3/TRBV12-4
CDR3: CASSLRKNTGELFF

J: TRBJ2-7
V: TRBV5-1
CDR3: CASKNGQTNTYEQYF

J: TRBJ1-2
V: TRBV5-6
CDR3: CASTHGGYGYGYTF

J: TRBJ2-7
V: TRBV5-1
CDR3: CASSIGTSGAISYEQYF

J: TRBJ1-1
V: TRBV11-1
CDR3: CASSLWLGTEAFF

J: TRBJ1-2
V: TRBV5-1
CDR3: CASSLRGDYDYTF

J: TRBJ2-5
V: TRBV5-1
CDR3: CASSDPGTSILTQYF

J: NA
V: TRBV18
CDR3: CASSPASVYEQYF

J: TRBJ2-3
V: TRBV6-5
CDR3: CASTSGQAYSTDTQYF

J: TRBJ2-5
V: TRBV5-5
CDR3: CASTRRGAYQETQYF

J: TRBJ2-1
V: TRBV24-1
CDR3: CATSEGTGSDEQFF

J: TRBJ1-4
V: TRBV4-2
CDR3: CASSLRTRGVTGEAEKLFF

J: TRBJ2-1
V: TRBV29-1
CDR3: CSVVVDIPYNEQFF

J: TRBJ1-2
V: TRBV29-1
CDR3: CSVRDRGAGYTF

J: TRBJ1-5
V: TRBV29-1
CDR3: CSVVERGDSNQPQHF

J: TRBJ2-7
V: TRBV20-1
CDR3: CSAGRLYGTSGSYEQYF

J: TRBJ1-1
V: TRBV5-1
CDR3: CASSGQGGLTEAFF

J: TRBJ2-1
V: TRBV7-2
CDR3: CASSFRLAGALYNEQFF

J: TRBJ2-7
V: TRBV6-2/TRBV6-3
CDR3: CASTDRGASDEQYF